This T cell receptor beta chain originates from a study of Graves' ophthalmopathy and Graves' hyperthyroidism. Whole-study results and caveats: Built on 13 signatures, a model told ophthalmopathy apart from stable hyperthyroidism with about 91% sensitivity and around 80% specificity.

Trimming removed 5 bases from V and 7 bases from J; junction bases left unmatched: 4. The CDR3 contains 14 residues. CDR1 and CDR2 from the germline V gene are KGHDR and SFDVKD. Other autoimmune diseases, uncontrolled infections, pregnancy or lactation led to the exclusion of patients. Orbital computed tomography and thyroid ultrasound, along with TRAb, serum thyroxine and clinical symptoms, underpinned diagnosis. This clonotype came up many times. As yet, its antigen is unknown. TCR beta CDR3 amplification used RNA transcripts. After a first-round RT-PCR with HTBI primers, a second-round multiplex PCR was run. TCRdb redid the calling of the multiplex PCR reads with MiXCR, one entry per CDR3 protein. This table has 500,000 to 700,000 distinct CDR3 sequences, approximately 37% appearing once.

What was sequenced was peripheral blood or thyroid tissue (not recorded which). The TCR was taken from an adult man with Graves' hyperthyroidism. The chain links TRBV24-1 to TRBJ2-2; 9 bases are a match to TRBD1. CDR3 DNA sequence: TGTGCCACCAGTGGACGGACAGGGGACGGGGAGCTGTTTTTT. This encodes CATSGRTGDGELFF.